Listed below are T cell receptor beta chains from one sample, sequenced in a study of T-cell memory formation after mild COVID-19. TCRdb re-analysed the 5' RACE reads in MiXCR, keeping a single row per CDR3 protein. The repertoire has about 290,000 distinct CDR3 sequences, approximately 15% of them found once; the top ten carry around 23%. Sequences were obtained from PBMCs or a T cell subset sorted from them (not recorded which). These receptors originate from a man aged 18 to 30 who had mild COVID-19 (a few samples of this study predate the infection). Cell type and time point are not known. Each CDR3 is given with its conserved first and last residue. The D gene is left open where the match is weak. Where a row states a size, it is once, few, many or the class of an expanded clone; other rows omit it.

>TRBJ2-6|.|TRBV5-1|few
CATNSGANVLTF
TGCGCCACCAACTCTGGGGCCAACGTCCTGACTTTC
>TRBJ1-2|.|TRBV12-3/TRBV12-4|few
CASSFREANYGYTF
TGTGCCAGCAGTTTCCGGGAAGCTAACTATGGCTACACCTTC
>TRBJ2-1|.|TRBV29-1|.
CSVEGGNEQFF
TGCAGCGTTGAGGGCGGGAATGAGCAGTTCTTC
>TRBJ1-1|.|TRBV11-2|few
CASSQSWRSTEAFF
TGTGCCAGCAGCCAATCTTGGAGGAGCACTGAAGCTTTCTTT
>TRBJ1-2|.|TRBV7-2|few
CASSYMQGFYGYTF
TGTGCCAGCAGCTACATGCAGGGATTCTATGGCTACACCTTC
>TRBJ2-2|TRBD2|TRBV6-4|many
CASSDSGDTGELFF
TGTGCCAGCAGTGACAGCGGGGACACCGGGGAGCTGTTTTTT
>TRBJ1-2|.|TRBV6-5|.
CASSLTLKNYGYTF
TGTGCCAGCAGCCTCACATTAAAGAACTATGGCTACACCTTC
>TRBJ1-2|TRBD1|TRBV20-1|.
CSAPRDRGYYGYTF
TGCAGTGCGCCCCGGGACAGGGGATACTATGGCTACACCTTC
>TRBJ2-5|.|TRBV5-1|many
CASSTNRDYQETQYF
TGCGCCAGCAGCACTAACCGGGACTACCAAGAGACCCAGTACTTC
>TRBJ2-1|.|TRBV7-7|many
CASSFGGVFGNEQFF
TGTGCCAGCAGCTTTGGCGGGGTATTTGGCAATGAGCAGTTCTTC
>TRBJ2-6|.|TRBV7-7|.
CASSLNWGANVLTF
TGTGCCAGCAGCTTAAACTGGGGGGCCAACGTCCTGACTTTC
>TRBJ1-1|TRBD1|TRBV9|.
CASSVEPDRENTEAFF
TGTGCCAGCAGCGTAGAACCCGACAGGGAGAACACTGAAGCTTTCTTT
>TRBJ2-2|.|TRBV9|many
CASSVGTNTGELFF
TGTGCCAGCAGCGTAGGTACGAACACCGGGGAGCTGTTTTTT
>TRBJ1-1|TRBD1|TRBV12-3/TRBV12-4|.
CASSAGTGHTEAFF
TGTGCCAGCAGTGCCGGGACAGGGCACACTGAAGCTTTCTTT
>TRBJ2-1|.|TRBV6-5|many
CASSYLRGGNEQFF
TGTGCCAGCAGTTACTTGAGGGGGGGCAATGAGCAGTTCTTC
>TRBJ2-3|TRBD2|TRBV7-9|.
CASIPFGRESTDTQYF
TGTGCCAGCATCCCTTTTGGGCGGGAGAGCACAGATACGCAGTATTTT
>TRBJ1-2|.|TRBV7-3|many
CASSLGPDSNYGYTF
TGTGCCAGCAGCTTGGGGCCAGACTCTAACTATGGCTACACCTTC
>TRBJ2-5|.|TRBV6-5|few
CASSRSWGNQETQYF
TGTGCCAGCAGTCGCTCCTGGGGCAACCAAGAGACCCAGTACTTC
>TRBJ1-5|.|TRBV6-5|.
CASSPRTGAYSNQPQHF
TGTGCCAGCAGCCCGAGGACGGGTGCCTATAGCAATCAGCCCCAGCATTTT
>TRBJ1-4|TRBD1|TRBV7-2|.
CASSYQTGGMEKLFF
TGTGCCAGCAGCTACCAGACAGGGGGCATGGAAAAACTGTTTTTT
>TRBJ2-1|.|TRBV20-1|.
CSAPRTAHNEQFF
TGCAGTGCTCCAAGGACAGCCCACAATGAGCAGTTCTTC
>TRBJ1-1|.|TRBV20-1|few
CSARGTATNTEAFF
TGCAGTGCTAGAGGGACCGCAACGAACACTGAAGCTTTCTTT
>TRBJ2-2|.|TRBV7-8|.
CASSAERTGELFF
TGTGCCAGCAGCGCGGAGCGGACCGGGGAGCTGTTTTTT
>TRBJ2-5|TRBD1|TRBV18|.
CASSRSDRRAETQYF
TGTGCCAGCTCACGATCGGACAGGCGGGCTGAGACCCAGTACTTC
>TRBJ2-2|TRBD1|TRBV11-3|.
CASSPLGTANTGELFF
TGTGCCAGCAGCCCTCTCGGGACAGCGAACACCGGGGAGCTGTTTTTT
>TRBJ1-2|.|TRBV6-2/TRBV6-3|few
CASRRNGYTF
TGTGCCAGCAGAAGGAATGGCTACACCTTC
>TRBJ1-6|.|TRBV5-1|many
CASSESIEVSSSPLHF
TGCGCCAGCAGCGAGAGTATCGAGGTCTCTAGTTCACCCCTCCACTTT
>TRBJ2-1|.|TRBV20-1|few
CSARVRGFPYNEQFF
TGCAGTGCTAGAGTCCGTGGCTTCCCTTACAATGAGCAGTTCTTC
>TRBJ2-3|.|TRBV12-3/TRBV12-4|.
CASSFGTTDTQYF
TGTGCCAGCAGTTTCGGGACCACAGATACGCAGTATTTT
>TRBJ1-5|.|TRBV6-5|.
CASGGTGDQPQHF
TGTGCCAGCGGGGGGACGGGGGATCAGCCCCAGCATTTT
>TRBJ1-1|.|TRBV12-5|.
CASYQGEAFF
TGTGCTAGTTACCAAGGGGAAGCTTTCTTT
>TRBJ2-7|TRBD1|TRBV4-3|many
CASSQDRVGWEQYF
TGCGCCAGCAGCCAGGACAGGGTGGGATGGGAGCAGTACTTC
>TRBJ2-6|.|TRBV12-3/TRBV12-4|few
CASSFGYSGANVLTF
TGTGCCAGCAGTTTTGGTTACTCTGGGGCCAACGTCCTGACTTTC
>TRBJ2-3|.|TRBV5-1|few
CASSSQGTSTDTQYF
TGCGCCAGCAGCTCCCAAGGAACTAGCACAGATACGCAGTATTTT
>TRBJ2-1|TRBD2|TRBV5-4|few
CASSLVTSGAYEQFF
TGTGCCAGCAGCTTGGTAACTAGCGGGGCCTATGAGCAGTTCTTC
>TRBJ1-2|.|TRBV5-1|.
CASSSRQAEWGYGYTF
TGCGCCAGCAGCTCCCGACAGGCGGAGTGGGGATATGGCTACACCTTC
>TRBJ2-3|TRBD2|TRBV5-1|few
CASSSGTSGLGGTDTQYF
TGCGCCAGCAGCTCCGGGACTAGCGGCTTAGGGGGCACAGATACGCAGTATTTT
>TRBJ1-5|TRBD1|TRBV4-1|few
CASSPRGGQGGNQPQHF
TGCGCCAGCAGCCCCCGAGGAGGACAGGGAGGCAATCAGCCCCAGCATTTT
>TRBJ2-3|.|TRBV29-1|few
CSVGPQLENTDTQYF
TGCAGCGTTGGCCCCCAACTAGAGAACACAGATACGCAGTATTTT
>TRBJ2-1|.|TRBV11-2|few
CASSHKTGLGEQFF
TGTGCCAGCAGTCATAAAACGGGGTTGGGTGAGCAGTTCTTC
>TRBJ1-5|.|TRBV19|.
CASGDSAFDQPQHF
TGTGCCAGTGGGGACTCCGCCTTCGATCAGCCCCAGCATTTT
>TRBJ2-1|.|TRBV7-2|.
CASSSSLLAGGGEQFF
TGTGCCAGCAGCTCCTCCCTACTCGCCGGTGGGGGTGAGCAGTTCTTC
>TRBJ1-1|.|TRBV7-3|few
CASSEMFWANAGTEAFF
TGTGCCAGCAGCGAAATGTTTTGGGCTAACGCCGGGACTGAAGCTTTCTTT
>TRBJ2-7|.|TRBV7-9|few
CASSSAGGQIYEQYF
TGTGCCAGCAGTTCTGCGGGCGGACAGATCTACGAGCAGTACTTC
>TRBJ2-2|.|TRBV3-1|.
CASRREGRGTGELFF
TGTGCCAGCAGGCGAGAGGGGCGCGGCACCGGGGAGCTGTTTTTT
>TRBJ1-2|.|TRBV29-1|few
CSVEGRGSWYGYTF
TGCAGCGTTGAAGGCAGGGGAAGCTGGTATGGCTACACCTTC
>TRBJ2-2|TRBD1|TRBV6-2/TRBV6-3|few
CASSRDRVHGELFF
TGTGCCAGCAGCCGGGACAGGGTGCACGGGGAGCTGTTTTTT
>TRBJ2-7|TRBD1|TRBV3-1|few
CASSQQGTGAYEQYF
TGTGCCAGCAGCCAACAAGGGACAGGGGCCTACGAGCAGTACTTC
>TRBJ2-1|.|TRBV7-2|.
CASSLFNNEQFF
TGTGCCAGCAGCTTGTTCAACAATGAGCAGTTCTTC
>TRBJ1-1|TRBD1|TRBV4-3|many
CASSPRGQGNTEAFF
TGCGCCAGCAGCCCGAGGGGACAGGGAAACACTGAAGCTTTCTTT
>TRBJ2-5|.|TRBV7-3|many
CASSRDIRETQYF
TGTGCCAGCAGTAGGGACATAAGGGAGACCCAGTACTTC
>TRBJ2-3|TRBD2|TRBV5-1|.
CASSRTSGAVDTQYF
TGCGCCAGCAGCAGGACTAGCGGGGCGGTGGATACGCAGTATTTT
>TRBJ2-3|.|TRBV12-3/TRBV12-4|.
CASSPYTGGRTDTQYF
TGTGCCAGCAGTCCTTATACCGGGGGACGCACAGATACGCAGTATTTT
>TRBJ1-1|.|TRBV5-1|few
CASSVGYNTEAFF
TGCGCCAGCTCAGTGGGGTACAACACTGAAGCTTTCTTT
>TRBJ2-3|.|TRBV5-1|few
CASSQGFSTDTQYF
TGCGCCAGCAGTCAGGGGTTTAGCACAGATACGCAGTATTTT